Listed here is a single T cell receptor beta chain. The record originates from a study of CD8 T cells in Susac syndrome. The J segment lost 2 bases and the V segment lost 8 bases, leaving 12 bases of the junction unmatched. The CDR3 extends over 15 amino acids. CDR1 and CDR2 (germline): MNHNY, SVGAGI (reference sequence). TEMRA cells were FACS-enriched and CD8+ and CD4+ T cells negatively isolated. RNA totalling about 0.45 to 1 ug underwent reverse transcription with random hexamers. TCRdb reprocessed the immunoSEQ multiplex PCR reads via MiXCR and lists one record per CDR3 protein. In the table there are roughly 200,000 distinct CDR3 sequences, around 95% of which are singletons.

The source of this sequence is a human donor with multiple sclerosis. V and J are TRBV6-6 and TRBJ2-7; 7 bases match TRBD1. Specimen: CD4+ T cells from PBMCs. CDR3 nucleotide sequence: TGTGCCAGCGGGAACCGGGCAGGGGGACCCTACGAGCAGTACTTC. Translated, it gives CASGNRAGGPYEQYF.